The present T cell receptor beta chain was sequenced within a study of T cell responses to AZD1222 COVID-19 vaccine. Study results and limitations: Every sample of the repertoires postdated the peak T cell response. Once two AZD1222 doses were given, Spike-specific TCR breadth and depth went up. Reportedly, close to half of spike-specific TCRs are directed against unmutated variant regions.

Using immunoSEQ multiplex PCR, the repertoire was profiled, and TCRdb retains in-frame clones only, with some absent. The sample has some 170,000 clones, 85% to 90% seen once. This CDR3 has 12 residues. Trimming shortened V by 6 bases and J by 0 bases, and 9 bases separated the two germline ends. CDR1 is SQVTM and CDR2 is ANQGSEA in the germline V gene. About this clone: The antigen remains unidentified.

This TCR was recovered from an adult in good health. The J gene is TRBJ2-7, the V gene TRBV29-1; the D is unclear. Sample: peripheral blood, taken on day 0 of AZD1222 vaccination. CDR3 protein: CSVVGTSYEQYF. CDR3 in DNA: TGCAGCGTGGTGGGCACCTCCTACGAGCAGTACTTC.